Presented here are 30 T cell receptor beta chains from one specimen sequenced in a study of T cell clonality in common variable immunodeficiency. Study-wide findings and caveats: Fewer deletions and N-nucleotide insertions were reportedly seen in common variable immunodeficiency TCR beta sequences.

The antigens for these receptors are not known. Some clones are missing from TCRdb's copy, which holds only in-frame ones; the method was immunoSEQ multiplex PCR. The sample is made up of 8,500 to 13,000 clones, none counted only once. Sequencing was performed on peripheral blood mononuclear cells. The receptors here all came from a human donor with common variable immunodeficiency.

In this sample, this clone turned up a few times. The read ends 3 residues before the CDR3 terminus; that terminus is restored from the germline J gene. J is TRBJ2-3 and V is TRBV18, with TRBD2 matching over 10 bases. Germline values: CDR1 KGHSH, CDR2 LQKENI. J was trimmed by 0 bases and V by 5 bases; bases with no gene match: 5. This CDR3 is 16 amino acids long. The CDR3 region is CASSGLAASSTDTQYF. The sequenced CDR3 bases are TGTGCCAGCTCAGGACTAGCGGCATCTAGCACAGATACG.

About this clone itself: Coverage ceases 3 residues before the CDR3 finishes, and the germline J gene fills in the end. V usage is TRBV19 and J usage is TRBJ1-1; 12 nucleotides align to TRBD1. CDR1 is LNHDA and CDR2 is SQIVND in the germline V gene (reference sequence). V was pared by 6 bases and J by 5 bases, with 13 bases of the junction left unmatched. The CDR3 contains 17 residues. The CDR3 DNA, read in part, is TGTGCCAGTAGACCACCGGGACAGGGGGCGCGAGCGACTGAA. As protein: CASRPPGQGARATE. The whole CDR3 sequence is CASRPPGQGARATEAFF.

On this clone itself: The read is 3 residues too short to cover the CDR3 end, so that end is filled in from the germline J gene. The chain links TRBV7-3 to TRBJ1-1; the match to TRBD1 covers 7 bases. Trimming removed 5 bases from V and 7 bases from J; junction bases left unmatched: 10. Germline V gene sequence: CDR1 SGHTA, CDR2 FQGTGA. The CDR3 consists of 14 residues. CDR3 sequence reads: CASSPRDSFSEAFF. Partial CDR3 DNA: TGTGCCAGCAGCCCCCGGGACAGCTTCAGTGAA.

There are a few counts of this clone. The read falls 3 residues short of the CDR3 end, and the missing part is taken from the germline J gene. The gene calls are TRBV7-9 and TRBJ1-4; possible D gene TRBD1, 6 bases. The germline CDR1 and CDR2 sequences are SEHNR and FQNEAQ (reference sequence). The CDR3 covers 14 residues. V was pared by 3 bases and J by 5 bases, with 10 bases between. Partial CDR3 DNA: TGTGCCAGCAGCTTGATGGGGGCGAATGAAAAA. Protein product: CASSLMGANEK. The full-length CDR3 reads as CASSLMGANEKLFF.

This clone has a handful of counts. The CDR3 is CAWSVSSGGYNEQFF. CDR3 DNA (partial): TGTGCCTGGAGTGTAAGTTCGGGGGGGTACAATGAG. The chain joins TRBV30 to TRBJ2-1, with TRBD2 matching 8 bases. Read coverage stops 3 residues before the CDR3 terminus; the germline J gene supplies the remainder. The CDR3 is 15 residues long. CDR1 and CDR2 (germline): GTSNPN, SVGIG (reference sequence). Losses at the gene ends were 0 bases for V and 4 bases for J; bases not matched to a gene: 5.

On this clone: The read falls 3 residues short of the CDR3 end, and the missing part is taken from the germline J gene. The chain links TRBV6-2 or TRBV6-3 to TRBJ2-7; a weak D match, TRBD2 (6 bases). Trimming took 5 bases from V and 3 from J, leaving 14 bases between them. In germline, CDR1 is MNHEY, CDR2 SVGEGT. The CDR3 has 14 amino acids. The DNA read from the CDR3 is TGTGCCAGCAGTGAGACTAGGCCGTTCTACGAG. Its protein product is CASSETRPFYE. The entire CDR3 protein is CASSETRPFYEQYF.

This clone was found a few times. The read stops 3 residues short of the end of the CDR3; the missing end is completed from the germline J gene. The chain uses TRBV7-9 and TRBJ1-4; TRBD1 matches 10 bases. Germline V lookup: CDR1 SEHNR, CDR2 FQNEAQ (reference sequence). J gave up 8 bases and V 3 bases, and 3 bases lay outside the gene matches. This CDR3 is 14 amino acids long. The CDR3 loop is CASSLGTGVEKLFF. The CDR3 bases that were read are TGTGCCAGCAGCTTGGGGACAGGGGTCGAAAAA.

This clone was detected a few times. This CDR3 reads CASSMYQGAGNTEAFF. CDR3 DNA, as far as it was read: TGTGCCAGTAGTATGTATCAGGGGGCAGGGAACACTGAA. The V and J genes are TRBV19 and TRBJ1-1; the match to TRBD1 covers 8 bases. The observed sequence ends 3 residues before the CDR3 terminus, with the missing tail filled in from the germline J gene. Germline lookup yields CDR1 LNHDA and CDR2 SQIVND (reference sequence). This CDR3 is 16 amino acids long. Losses at the gene ends were 3 bases for V and 1 base for J; bases not matched to a gene: 7.

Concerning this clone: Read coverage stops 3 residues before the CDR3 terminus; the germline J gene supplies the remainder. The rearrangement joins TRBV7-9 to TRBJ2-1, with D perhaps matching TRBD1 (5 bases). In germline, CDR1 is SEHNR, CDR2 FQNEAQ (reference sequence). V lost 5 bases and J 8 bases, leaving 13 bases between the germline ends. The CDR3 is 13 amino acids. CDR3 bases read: TGTGCCAGCAGCATTCCGGCCAGGGATGAG. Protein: CASSIPARDE. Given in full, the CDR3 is CASSIPARDEQFF.

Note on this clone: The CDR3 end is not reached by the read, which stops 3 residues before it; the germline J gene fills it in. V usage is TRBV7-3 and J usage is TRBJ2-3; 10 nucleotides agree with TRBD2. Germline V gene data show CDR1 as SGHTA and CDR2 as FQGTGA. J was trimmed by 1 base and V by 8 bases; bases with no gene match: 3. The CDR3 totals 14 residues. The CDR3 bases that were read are TGTGCCAGCGGGCTAGCGGGAGGCACAGATACG. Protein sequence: CASGLAGGTDT. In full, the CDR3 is CASGLAGGTDTQYF.

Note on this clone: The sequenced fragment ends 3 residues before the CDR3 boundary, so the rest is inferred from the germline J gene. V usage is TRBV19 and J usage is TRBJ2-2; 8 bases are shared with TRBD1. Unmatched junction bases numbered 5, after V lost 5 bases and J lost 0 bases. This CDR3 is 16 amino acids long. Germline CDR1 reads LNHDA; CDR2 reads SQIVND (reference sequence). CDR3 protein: CASSVPGQANTGELFF. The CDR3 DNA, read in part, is TGTGCCAGTAGTGTACCGGGACAGGCGAACACCGGGGAG.

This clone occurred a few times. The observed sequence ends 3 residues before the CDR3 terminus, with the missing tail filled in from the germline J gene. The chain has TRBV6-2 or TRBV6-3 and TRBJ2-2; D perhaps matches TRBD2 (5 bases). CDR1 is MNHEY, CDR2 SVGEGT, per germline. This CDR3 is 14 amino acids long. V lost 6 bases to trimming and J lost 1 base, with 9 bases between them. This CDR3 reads CASRLGGNTGELFF. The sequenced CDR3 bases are TGTGCCAGCAGGCTAGGAGGGAACACCGGGGAG.

CDR3 DNA (partial): TGTGCCAGCTCACCACCGATCGCTACCTCCCGGGACAGGGGCCTCTACGAG. Its translation: CASSPPIATSRDRGLYE. The full CDR3 protein is CASSPPIATSRDRGLYEQYF. The chain is built from TRBV18 and TRBJ2-7; 10 bases align to TRBD1. The CDR3 end falls 3 residues outside the read, so it is completed with the germline J gene. V was pared by 0 bases and J by 3 bases, with 17 bases of the junction left unmatched. Germline CDR1 KGHSH, CDR2 LQKENI. The length of the CDR3 is 20 residues. Using reference TRBV18 and TRBJ2-7 for the parts outside the CDR3, the full variable domain is NAGVMQNPRHLVRRRGQEARLRCSPMKGHSHVYWYRQLPEEGLKFMVYLQKENIIDESGMPKERFSAEFPKEGPSILRIQQVVRGDSAAYFCASSPPIATSRDRGLYEQYFGPGTRLTVT.

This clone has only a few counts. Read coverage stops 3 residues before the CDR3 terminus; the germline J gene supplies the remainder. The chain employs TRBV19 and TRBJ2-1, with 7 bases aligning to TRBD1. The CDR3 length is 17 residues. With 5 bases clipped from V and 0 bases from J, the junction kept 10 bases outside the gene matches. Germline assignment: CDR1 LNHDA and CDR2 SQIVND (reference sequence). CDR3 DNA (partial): TGTGCCAGTAGTTTAGTACAGGGGTCCGGCTCCTACAATGAG. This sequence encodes CASSLVQGSGSYNE. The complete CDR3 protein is CASSLVQGSGSYNEQFF.

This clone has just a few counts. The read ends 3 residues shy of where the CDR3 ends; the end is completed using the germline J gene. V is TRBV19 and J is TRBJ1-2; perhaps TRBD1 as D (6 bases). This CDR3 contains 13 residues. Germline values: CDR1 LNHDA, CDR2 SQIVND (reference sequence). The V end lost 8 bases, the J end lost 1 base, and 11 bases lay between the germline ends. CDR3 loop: CASHDRNNYGYTF. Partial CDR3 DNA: TGTGCCAGTCACGACAGGAATAACTATGGC.

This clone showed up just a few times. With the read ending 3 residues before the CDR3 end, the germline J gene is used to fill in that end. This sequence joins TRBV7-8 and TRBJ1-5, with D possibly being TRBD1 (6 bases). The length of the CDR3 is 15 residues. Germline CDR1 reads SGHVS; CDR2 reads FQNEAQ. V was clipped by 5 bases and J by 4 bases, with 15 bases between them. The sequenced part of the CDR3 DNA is TGTGCCAGCAGCCCGACGGGGGGCCGAAATCAGCCC. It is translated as CASSPTGGRNQP. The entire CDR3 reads CASSPTGGRNQPQHF.

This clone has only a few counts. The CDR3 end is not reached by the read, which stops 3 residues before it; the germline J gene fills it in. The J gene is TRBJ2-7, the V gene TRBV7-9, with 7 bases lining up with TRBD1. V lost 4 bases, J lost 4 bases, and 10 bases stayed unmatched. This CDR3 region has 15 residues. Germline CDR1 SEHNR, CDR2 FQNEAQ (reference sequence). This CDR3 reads CASSSTPDREYEQYF. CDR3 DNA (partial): TGTGCCAGCAGCTCGACCCCCGACAGGGAATACGAG.

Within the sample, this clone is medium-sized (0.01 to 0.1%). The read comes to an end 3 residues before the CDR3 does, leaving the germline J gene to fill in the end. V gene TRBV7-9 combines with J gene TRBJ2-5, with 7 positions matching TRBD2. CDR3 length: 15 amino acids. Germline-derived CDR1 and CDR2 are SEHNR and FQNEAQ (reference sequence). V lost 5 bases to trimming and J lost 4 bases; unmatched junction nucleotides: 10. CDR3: CASSMTSSFGETQYF. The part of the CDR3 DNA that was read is TGTGCCAGCAGCATGACTAGCAGTTTTGGAGAGACC.

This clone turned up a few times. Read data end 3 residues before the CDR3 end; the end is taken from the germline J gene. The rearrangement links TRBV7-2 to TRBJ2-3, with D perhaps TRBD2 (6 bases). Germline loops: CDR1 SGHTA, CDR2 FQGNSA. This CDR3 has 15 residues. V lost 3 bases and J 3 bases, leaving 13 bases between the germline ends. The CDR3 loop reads CASSFAGYDTDTQYF. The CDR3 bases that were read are TGTGCCAGCAGCTTCGCGGGGTACGATACAGATACG.

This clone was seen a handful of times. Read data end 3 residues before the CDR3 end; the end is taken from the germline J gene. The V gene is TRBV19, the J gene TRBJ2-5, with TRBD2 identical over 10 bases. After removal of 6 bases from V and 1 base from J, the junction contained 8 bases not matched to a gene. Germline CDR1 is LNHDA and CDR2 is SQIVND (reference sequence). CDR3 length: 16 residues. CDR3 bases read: TGTGCCAGTAGGGATAGCGGGAGGACCCTCCAAGAGACC. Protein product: CASRDSGRTLQET. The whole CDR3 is CASRDSGRTLQETQYF.

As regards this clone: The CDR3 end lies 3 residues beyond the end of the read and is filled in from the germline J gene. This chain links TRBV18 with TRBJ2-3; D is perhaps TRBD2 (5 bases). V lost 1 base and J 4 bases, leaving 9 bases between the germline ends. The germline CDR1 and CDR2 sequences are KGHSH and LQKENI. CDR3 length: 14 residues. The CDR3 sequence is CASSPLAKADTQYF. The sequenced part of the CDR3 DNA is TGTGCCAGCTCACCACTAGCGAAGGCAGATACG.

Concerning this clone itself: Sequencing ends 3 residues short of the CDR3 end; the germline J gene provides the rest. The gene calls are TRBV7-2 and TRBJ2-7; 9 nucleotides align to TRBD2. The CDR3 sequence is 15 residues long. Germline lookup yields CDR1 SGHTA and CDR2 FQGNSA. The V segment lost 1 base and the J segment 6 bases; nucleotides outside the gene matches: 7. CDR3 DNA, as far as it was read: TGTGCCAGCAGCTTAGGGGAAGCGGGAGGTCGCGAG. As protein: CASSLGEAGGRE. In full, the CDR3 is CASSLGEAGGREQYF.

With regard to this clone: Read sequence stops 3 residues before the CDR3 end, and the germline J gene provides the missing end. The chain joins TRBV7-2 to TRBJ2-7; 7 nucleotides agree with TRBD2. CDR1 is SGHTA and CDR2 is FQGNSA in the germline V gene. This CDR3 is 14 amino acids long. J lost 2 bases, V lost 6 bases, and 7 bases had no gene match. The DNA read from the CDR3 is TGTGCCAGCAGGAAGACGGGACTAACCTACGAG. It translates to CASRKTGLTYE. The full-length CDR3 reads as CASRKTGLTYEQYF.

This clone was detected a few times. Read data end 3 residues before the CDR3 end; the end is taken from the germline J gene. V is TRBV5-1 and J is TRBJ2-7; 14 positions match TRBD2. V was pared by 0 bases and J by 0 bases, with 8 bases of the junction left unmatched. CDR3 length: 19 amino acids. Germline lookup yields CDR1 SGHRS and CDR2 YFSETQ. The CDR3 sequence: CASSLGGLAGGTTSYEQYF. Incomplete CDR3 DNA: TGCGCCAGCAGCTTGGGTGGACTAGCGGGAGGCACAACCTCCTACGAG.

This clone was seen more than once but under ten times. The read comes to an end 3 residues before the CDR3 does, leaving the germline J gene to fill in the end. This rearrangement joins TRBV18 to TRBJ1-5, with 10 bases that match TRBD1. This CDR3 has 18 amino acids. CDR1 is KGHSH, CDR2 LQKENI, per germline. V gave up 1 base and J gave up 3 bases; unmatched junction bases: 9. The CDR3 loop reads CASSPRRTGGEDNQPQHF. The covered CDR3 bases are TGTGCCAGCTCACCACGTAGGACAGGGGGTGAGGACAATCAGCCC.

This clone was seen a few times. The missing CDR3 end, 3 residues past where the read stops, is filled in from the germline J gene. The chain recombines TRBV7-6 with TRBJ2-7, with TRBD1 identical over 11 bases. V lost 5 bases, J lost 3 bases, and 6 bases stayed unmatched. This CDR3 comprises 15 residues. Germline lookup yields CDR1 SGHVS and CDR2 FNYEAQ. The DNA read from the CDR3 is TGTGCCAGCAGCCCAAGGACAGGGGGCGTCTACGAG. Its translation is CASSPRTGGVYE. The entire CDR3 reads CASSPRTGGVYEQYF.

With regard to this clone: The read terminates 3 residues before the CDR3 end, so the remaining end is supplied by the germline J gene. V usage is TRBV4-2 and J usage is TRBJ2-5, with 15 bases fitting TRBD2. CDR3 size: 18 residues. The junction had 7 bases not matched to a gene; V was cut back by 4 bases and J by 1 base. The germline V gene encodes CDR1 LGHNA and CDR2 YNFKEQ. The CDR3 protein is CASSRGTSGRNRQETQYF. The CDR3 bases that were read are TGTGCCAGCAGCCGGGGGACTAGCGGGAGGAACCGCCAAGAGACC.

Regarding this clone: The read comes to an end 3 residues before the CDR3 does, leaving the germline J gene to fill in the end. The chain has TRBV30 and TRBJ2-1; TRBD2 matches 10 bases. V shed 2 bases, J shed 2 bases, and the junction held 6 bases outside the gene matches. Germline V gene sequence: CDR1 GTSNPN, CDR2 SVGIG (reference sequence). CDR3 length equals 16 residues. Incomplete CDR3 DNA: TGTGCCTGGAGTCGGGAACTAGCGGGACCCTACAATGAG. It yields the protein CAWSRELAGPYNE. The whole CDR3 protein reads CAWSRELAGPYNEQFF.

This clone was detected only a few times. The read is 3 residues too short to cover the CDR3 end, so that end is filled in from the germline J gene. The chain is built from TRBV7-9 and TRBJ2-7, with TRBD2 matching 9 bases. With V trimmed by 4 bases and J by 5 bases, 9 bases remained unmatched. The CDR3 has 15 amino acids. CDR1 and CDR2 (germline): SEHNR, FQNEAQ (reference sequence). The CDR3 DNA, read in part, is TGTGCCAGCAGCTCGCTTAGCGGGGGATGGGACGAG. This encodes CASSSLSGGWDE. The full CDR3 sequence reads CASSSLSGGWDEQYF. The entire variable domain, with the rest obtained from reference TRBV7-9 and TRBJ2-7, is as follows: DTGVSQNPRHKITKRGQNVTFRCDPISEHNRLYWYRQTLGQGPEFLTYFQNEAQLEKSRLLSDRFSAERPKGSFSTLEIQRTEQGDSAMYLCASSSLSGGWDEQYFGPGTRLTVT.

The CDR3 spells CACSTGLASPLHF. CDR3 bases read: TGTGCCTGTTCGACAGGGCTTGCTTCACCC. The gene calls are TRBV30 and TRBJ1-6; 7 bases match TRBD1. Read data end 3 residues before the CDR3 end; the end is taken from the germline J gene. Losses at the gene ends were 6 bases for V and 9 bases for J; bases not matched to a gene: 8. CDR1 is GTSNPN, CDR2 SVGIG, per germline (reference sequence). The CDR3 runs 13 residues.